The TCR beta chain under discussion was sequenced for a study of OX40 agonist ivuxolimab in advanced cancers. Study overall: The dose-escalation group included hepatocellular carcinoma, melanoma, renal cell carcinoma and head and neck cancer.

This clone appeared a single time. Its specificity is unknown. This CDR3 is 15 amino acids long. With 0 bases removed from V and 11 bases from J, the gap between germline ends came to 17 bases. The germline CDR1 and CDR2 sequences are LNHNV and YYDKDF (reference sequence). Data came from immunoSEQ multiplex PCR; TCRdb stores just in-frame clones and leaves some out. The table lists around 99,000 clones, approximately 90% of them singletons, with about 1.2% in the top ten. Study-level results: Among patients with partial responses at 0.1-3.0 mg/kg, clonal expansion was among the lowest. The CD4+ and CD8+ T cells in the blood had expanded clonally by week 6 at 0.1 to 3.0 mg/kg. Antigen targets of the expanded peripheral T cells went undetermined.

This receptor was taken from an adult with an advanced solid tumor such as melanoma, head and neck, liver or kidney cancer. Sequencing used CD4+ or CD8+ T cells sorted from blood, obtained in a trial of the OX40 agonist ivuxolimab. V is TRBV15 and J is TRBJ2-1; the D gene could be TRBD1 or TRBD2 (5 bases each). The CDR3 protein is CATSRDRGTDDKQFF. The CDR3 DNA is TGTGCCACCAGCAGAGATCGTGGGACCGACGATAAGCAGTTCTTC. The full variable domain, with the rest looked up from reference TRBV15 and TRBJ2-1, is DAMVIQNPRYQVTQFGKPVTLSCSQTLNHNVMYWYQQKSSQAPKLLFHYYDKDFNNEADTPDNFQSRRPNTSFCFLDIRSPGLGDTAMYLCATSRDRGTDDKQFFGPGTRLTVL.